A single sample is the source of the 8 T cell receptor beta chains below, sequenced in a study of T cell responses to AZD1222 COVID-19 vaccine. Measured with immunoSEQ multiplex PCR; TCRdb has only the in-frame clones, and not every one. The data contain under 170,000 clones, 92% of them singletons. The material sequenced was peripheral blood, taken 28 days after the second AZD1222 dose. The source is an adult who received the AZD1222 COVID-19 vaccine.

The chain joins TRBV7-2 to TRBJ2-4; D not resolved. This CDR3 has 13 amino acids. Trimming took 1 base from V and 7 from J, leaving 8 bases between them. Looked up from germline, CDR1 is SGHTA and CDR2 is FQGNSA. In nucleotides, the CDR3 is TGTGCCAGCAGCTTAGGGTTCGGGAACATTCAGTACTTC. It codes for CASSLGFGNIQYF. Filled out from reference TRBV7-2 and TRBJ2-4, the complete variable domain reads GAGVSQSPSNKVTEKGKDVELRCDPISGHTALYWYRQSLGQGLEFLIYFQGNSAPDKSGLPSDRFSAERTGGSVSTLTIQRTQQEDSAVYLCASSLGFGNIQYFGAGTRLSVL.

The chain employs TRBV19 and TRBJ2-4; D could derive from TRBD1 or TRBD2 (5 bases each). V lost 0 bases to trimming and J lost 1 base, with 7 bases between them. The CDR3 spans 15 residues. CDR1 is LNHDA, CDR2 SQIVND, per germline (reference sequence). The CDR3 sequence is CASSIEGVAKNIQYF. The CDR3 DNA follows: TGTGCCAGTAGTATAGAGGGGGTGGCCAAAAACATTCAGTACTTC. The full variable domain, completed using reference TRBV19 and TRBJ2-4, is DGGITQSPKYLFRKEGQNVTLSCEQNLNHDAMYWYRQDPGQGLRLIYYSQIVNDFQKGDIAEGYSVSREKKESFPLTVTSAQKNPTAFYLCASSIEGVAKNIQYFGAGTRLSVL.

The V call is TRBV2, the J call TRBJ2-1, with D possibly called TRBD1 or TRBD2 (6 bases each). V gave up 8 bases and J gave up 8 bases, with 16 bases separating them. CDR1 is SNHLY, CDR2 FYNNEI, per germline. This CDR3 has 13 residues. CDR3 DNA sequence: TGTGCCAGCGGGGGGCCGGTAGGCGATGAGCAGTTCTTC. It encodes CASGGPVGDEQFF.

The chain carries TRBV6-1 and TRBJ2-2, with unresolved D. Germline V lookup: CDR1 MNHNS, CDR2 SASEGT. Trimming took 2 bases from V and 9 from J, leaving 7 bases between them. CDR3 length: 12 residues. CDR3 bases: TGTGCCAGCAGTGAACAGGTCAGGGAGCTGTTTTTT. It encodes CASSEQVRELFF.

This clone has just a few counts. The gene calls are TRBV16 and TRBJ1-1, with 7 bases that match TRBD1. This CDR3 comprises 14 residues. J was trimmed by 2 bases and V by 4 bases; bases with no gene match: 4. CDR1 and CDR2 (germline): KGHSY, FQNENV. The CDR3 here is CASSRGGINTEAFF. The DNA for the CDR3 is TGTGCCAGCAGCCGAGGGGGCATTAACACTGAAGCTTTCTTT.

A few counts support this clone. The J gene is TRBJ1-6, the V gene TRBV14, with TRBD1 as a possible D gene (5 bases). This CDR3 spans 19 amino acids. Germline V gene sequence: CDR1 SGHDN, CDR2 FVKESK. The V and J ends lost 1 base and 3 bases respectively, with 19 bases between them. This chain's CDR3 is CASSQAIYRGRGYNSPLHF. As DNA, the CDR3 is TGTGCCAGCAGCCAAGCGATTTATCGGGGAAGGGGCTATAATTCACCCCTCCACTTT.

CDR3 in DNA: TGTGCCAGCAGCTTGGTAAAGGGAGGGTCTGGGGCCAACGTCCTGACTTTC. Encoded protein: CASSLVKGGSGANVLTF. The V gene is TRBV5-4, the J gene TRBJ2-6; 7 positions agree with TRBD2. CDR3 length equals 17 residues. Germline values: CDR1 SGHNT, CDR2 YYREEE (reference sequence). Trimming took 0 bases from V and 1 from J; bases not matched to a gene: 4.

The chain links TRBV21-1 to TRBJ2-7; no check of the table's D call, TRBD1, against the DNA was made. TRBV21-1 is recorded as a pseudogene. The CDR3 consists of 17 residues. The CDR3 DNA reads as TGTGCCAGCAGCGAACAAAGATACAGGGGTAAATCCTACGAGCAGTACTTC. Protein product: CASSEQRYRGKSYEQYF.